One sample yielded the 15 T cell receptor beta chains listed below, sequenced in a study of CD8 T cells in Susac syndrome (dated by TCRdb to about 2019). The library was made by the immunoSEQ multiplex PCR assay. RNA was extracted using the RNeasy kit, and roughly 0.5 to 1 microgram was reverse transcribed with random hexamers. The public sequencing data were trimmed at Q25 with fastp and processed into clonotypes with MiXCR by TCRdb, which kept only in-frame beta chains. Each record represents a unique CDR3 protein, reported with the most common genes and DNA among its rows. A total of about 200,000 distinct CDR3 sequences appear in this sample, roughly 96% of them only once. The ten largest clones capture under 0.12% of the sample. Material for sequencing was CD4+ T cells from PBMCs. The receptor source for this set is a human donor in good health.

This chain uses TRBV5-1 with TRBJ2-1; 7 bases fit TRBD2. V gave up 4 bases and J gave up 2 bases; unmatched junction bases: 3. Per germline, CDR1 SGHRS and CDR2 YFSETQ. This CDR3 has 14 residues. This CDR3 is CASSERGAYNEQFF. Here the CDR3 DNA reads TGCGCCAGCAGCGAGCGGGGCGCCTACAATGAGCAGTTCTTC. Full variable domain (missing parts from reference TRBV5-1 and TRBJ2-1): KAGVTQTPRYLIKTRGQQVTLSCSPISGHRSVSWYQQTPGQGLQFLFEYFSETQRNKGNFPGRFSGRQFSNSRSEMNVSTLELGDSALYLCASSERGAYNEQFFGPGTRLTVL.

V and J are TRBV12-3 or TRBV12-4 and TRBJ2-3; 8 bases agree with TRBD1. The CDR3 consists of 14 residues. The V and J ends lost 5 bases and 4 bases, in that order; junction bases with no gene match: 5. The CDR3 sequence: CASSLDRGPDTQYF. The CDR3 nucleotides read TGTGCCAGCAGTCTAGACAGGGGTCCAGATACGCAGTATTTT.

The V gene is TRBV5-1, the J gene TRBJ2-5, with TRBD2 identical over 9 bases. CDR1 is SGHRS, CDR2 YFSETQ, per germline. V shed 0 bases, J shed 0 bases, and the junction held 3 bases outside the gene matches. The CDR3 extends over 16 amino acids. The CDR3 reads CASSLDASGDQETQYF. CDR3 bases: TGCGCCAGCAGCTTGGATGCTAGCGGGGACCAAGAGACCCAGTACTTC. The full variable domain, completed using reference TRBV5-1 and TRBJ2-5, is KAGVTQTPRYLIKTRGQQVTLSCSPISGHRSVSWYQQTPGQGLQFLFEYFSETQRNKGNFPGRFSGRQFSNSRSEMNVSTLELGDSALYLCASSLDASGDQETQYFGPGTRLLVL.

V gene TRBV12-3 or TRBV12-4 combines with J gene TRBJ2-3; D may be TRBD1 or TRBD2 (6 bases each). With 3 bases removed from V and 6 bases from J, the gap between germline ends came to 10 bases. The CDR3 is 13 amino acids. In DNA form, the CDR3 reads TGTGCCAGCAGTTTGATCGGGGGCGATACGCAGTATTTT. Its translation: CASSLIGGDTQYF.

CDR3 nucleotide sequence: TGTGCCAGCAGTTTAGACAGGCGGATCTATGGCTACACCTTC. Its translation is CASSLDRRIYGYTF. V is TRBV27 and J is TRBJ1-2; a possible D gene is TRBD1 (6 bases). The CDR3 is 14 residues long. V dropped 2 bases and J dropped 4 bases, with 11 bases sitting between them. CDR1 MNHEY and CDR2 SMNVEV come from the germline V gene (reference sequence).

V and J are TRBV21-1 and TRBJ2-7; TRBD2 is taken as the D call from the table, unchecked against the DNA. TRBV21-1 is a listed pseudogene. The CDR3 runs to 15 residues. The CDR3 region is CASSKTRTSGYEQYV. CDR3 nucleotides: TGTGCCAGCAGCAAAACTAGGACTAGCGGATACGAGCAGTACGTC.

The chain couples TRBV7-8 to TRBJ1-1; 9 bases match TRBD1. Germline lookup yields CDR1 SGHVS and CDR2 FQNEAQ. Germline trimming cut 0 bases from V and 0 bases from J; bases unmatched to any gene: 8. The CDR3 has 18 amino acids. The CDR3 region has the DNA TGTGCCAGCAGCTTAGCATGGACAGGGGAGTGGGTGAACACTGAAGCTTTCTTT. As protein: CASSLAWTGEWVNTEAFF.

The chain carries TRBV29-1 and TRBJ2-5; D ambiguous. The CDR3 totals 12 residues. Per germline, CDR1 SQVTM and CDR2 ANQGSEA. The V end was cut by 5 bases, the J end by 3 bases, with 10 bases between. This chain's CDR3 is CSVLGVEETQYF. The CDR3 nucleotides are TGCAGCGTTCTGGGTGTCGAAGAGACCCAGTACTTC.

The chain combines TRBV24-1 with TRBJ2-1, with TRBD1 matching over 8 bases. CDR3 length equals 14 residues. With 4 bases clipped from V and 10 bases from J, the junction kept 8 bases outside the gene matches. The germline gives CDR1 KGHDR, CDR2 SFDVKD. The CDR3 loop reads CATSDLDRVGEQFF. CDR3 DNA sequence: TGTGCCACCAGTGACCTGGACAGGGTCGGCGAGCAGTTCTTC.

The rearrangement joins TRBV5-1 to TRBJ2-5, with 7 bases fitting TRBD1. J was trimmed by 7 bases and V by 3 bases; bases with no gene match: 12. The germline V gene has CDR1 SGHRS and CDR2 YFSETQ. The CDR3 runs 15 residues. The CDR3 nucleotides read TGCGCCAGCAGCTCGACGACAGGGAACGAAGGGACCCAGTACTTC. Protein sequence: CASSSTTGNEGTQYF.

The chain couples TRBV30 to TRBJ2-1; no reliable D call. Germline V gives CDR1 GTSNPN, CDR2 SVGIG (reference sequence). V was clipped by 0 bases and J by 15 bases, with 12 bases between them. CDR3 length equals 11 residues. The CDR3 region is CAWSVSSGAFF. CDR3 in DNA: TGTGCCTGGAGTGTTAGCTCAGGTGCGTTCTTC.

This clonotype was found once. The rearrangement joins TRBV6-5 to TRBJ2-1; a weak D match, TRBD1 (5 bases). The V end was cut by 6 bases, the J end by 4 bases, with 10 bases between. The CDR3 contains 13 residues. The germline CDR1 and CDR2 sequences are MNHEY and SVGAGI. The CDR3 protein is CASRTALYNEQFF. CDR3 bases: TGTGCCAGCAGGACAGCCCTATACAATGAGCAGTTCTTC.

This clonotype has only one observation. The chain recombines TRBV5-1 with TRBJ2-3, with D hard to call. The CDR3 runs 16 residues. Looked up from germline, CDR1 is SGHRS and CDR2 is YFSETQ. The V gene lost 1 base and the J gene lost 1 base, with 13 bases spanning the gap. For the CDR3, the DNA is TGCGCCAGCAGCTTGCGGACGGTCTCCGGCACAGATACGCAGTATTTT. This gives the protein CASSLRTVSGTDTQYF.

V and J are TRBV5-1 and TRBJ1-5; D call uncertain. The V end was cut by 4 bases, the J end by 5 bases, with 10 bases between. Germline loops: CDR1 SGHRS, CDR2 YFSETQ. The CDR3 is 13 amino acids. CDR3 protein: CASSPDLYQPQHF. The CDR3 DNA is TGCGCCAGCAGCCCGGACCTTTATCAGCCCCAGCATTTT.

CDR3 coding DNA: TGTGCCACCAGCAGAAGGGACAGGGGTGAAGGCTACACCTTC. It codes for CATSRRDRGEGYTF. V is TRBV15 and J is TRBJ1-2; 10 bases align to TRBD1. In germline, CDR1 is LNHNV, CDR2 YYDKDF (reference sequence). The CDR3 is 14 amino acids. V gave up 2 bases and J gave up 8 bases; unmatched junction bases: 5.